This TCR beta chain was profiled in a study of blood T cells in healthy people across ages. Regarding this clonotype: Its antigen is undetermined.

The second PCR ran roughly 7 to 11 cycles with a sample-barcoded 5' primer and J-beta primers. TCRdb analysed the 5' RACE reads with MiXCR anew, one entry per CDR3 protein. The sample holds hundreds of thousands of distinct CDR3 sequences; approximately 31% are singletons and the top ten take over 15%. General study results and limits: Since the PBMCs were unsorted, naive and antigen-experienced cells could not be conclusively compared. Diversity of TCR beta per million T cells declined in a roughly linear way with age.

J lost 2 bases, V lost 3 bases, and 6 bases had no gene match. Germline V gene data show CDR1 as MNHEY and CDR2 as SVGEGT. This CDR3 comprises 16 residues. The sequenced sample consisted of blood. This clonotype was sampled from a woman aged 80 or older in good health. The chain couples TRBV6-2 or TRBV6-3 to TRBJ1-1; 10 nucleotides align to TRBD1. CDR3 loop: CASSYTDRGINTEAFF. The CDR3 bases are TGTGCCAGCAGTTATACGGACAGGGGGATTAACACTGAAGCTTTCTTT.